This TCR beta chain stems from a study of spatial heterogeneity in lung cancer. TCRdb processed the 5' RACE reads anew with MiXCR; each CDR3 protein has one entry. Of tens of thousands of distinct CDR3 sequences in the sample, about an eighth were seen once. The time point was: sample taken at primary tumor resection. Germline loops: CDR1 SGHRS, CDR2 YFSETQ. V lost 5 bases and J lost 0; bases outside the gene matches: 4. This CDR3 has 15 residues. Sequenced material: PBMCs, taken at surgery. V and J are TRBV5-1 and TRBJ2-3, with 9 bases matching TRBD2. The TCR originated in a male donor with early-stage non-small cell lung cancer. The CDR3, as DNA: TGCGCCAGCAGGACTAGCGGAACTAGCACAGATACGCAGTATTTT. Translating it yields CASRTSGTSTDTQYF.